A single sample is the source of the 16 T cell receptor beta chains below, sequenced in a study of CD8 T cells in ankylosing spondylitis. TCRdb re-analysed the 5' RACE reads in MiXCR, keeping a single row per CDR3 protein. The data contain 150,000 to 200,000 distinct CDR3 sequences, 18% of them singletons. The sample comprised blood, either unsorted or a sorted T cell fraction (not recorded which). These receptors were collected from a male donor with ankylosing spondylitis or in good health (not recorded which).

This clonotype was seen only a few times. The chain uses TRBV20-1 and TRBJ2-7, with 8 bases that match TRBD2. The trim removed 5 bases at V and 4 bases at J, leaving 7 bases unmatched. CDR1 DFQATT and CDR2 SNEGSKA come from the germline V gene (reference sequence). The CDR3 totals 13 residues. For the CDR3, the DNA is TGCAGTGCTGAAGGGACTAGTCTGTACGAGCAGTACTTC. As protein: CSAEGTSLYEQYF.

This clonotype was observed at least ten times. The V call is TRBV28, the J call TRBJ2-6, with D unresolved. CDR1 is MDHEN and CDR2 is SYDVKM in the germline V gene. The ends were cut back, 2 bases at V and 0 bases at J, with 5 bases in the middle. This CDR3 is built from 15 residues. The CDR3 loop reads CASSLGYSGANVLTF. CDR3 bases: TGTGCCAGCAGTTTAGGTTACTCTGGGGCCAACGTCCTGACTTTC.

This clonotype was seen many times. CDR3 region: CASSLRLAGRTGELFF. Here the CDR3 DNA reads TGTGCCAGCAGTTTAAGACTAGCGGGTCGTACCGGGGAGCTGTTTTTT. V and J are TRBV28 and TRBJ2-2, with TRBD2 matching over 10 bases. V dropped 2 bases and J dropped 5; count of bases not matched to a gene: 5. The CDR3 spans 16 residues. CDR1 is MDHEN, CDR2 SYDVKM, per germline.

The table lists this clonotype with many counts. This rearrangement joins TRBV20-1 to TRBJ2-1; 7 bases match TRBD2. V was clipped by 1 base and J by 4 bases; unmatched bases: 7. The CDR3 has 15 residues. Germline values: CDR1 DFQATT, CDR2 SNEGSKA (reference sequence). This CDR3 reads CSARASGKSYNEQFF. CDR3 nucleotide sequence: TGCAGTGCTAGAGCGAGCGGGAAATCGTACAATGAGCAGTTCTTC.

The V call is TRBV29-1, the J call TRBJ1-1; D is undetermined. CDR3 length equals 12 residues. Germline-derived CDR1 and CDR2 are SQVTM and ANQGSEA. Trimming stripped 2 bases from V and 4 bases from J, with 8 bases between. The CDR3 loop is CSVELSGTEAFF. For the CDR3, the DNA is TGCAGCGTTGAACTTTCCGGCACTGAAGCTTTCTTT.

This clonotype was detected ten times or more. The chain has TRBV20-1 and TRBJ1-1, with D maybe TRBD1 (6 bases). Germline V gene data show CDR1 as DFQATT and CDR2 as SNEGSKA (reference sequence). V lost 6 bases and J 3 bases, leaving 17 bases between the germline ends. The CDR3 has 14 amino acids. The chain's CDR3 is CSASYRASYTEAFF. The CDR3 DNA sequence: TGCAGTGCCAGCTACAGGGCAAGCTACACTGAAGCTTTCTTT.

As to this clonotype: This may arise from a read error, as a much more abundant clone is one base away. J is TRBJ1-5 and V is TRBV12-3 or TRBV12-4, with D possibly matching TRBD1 (6 bases). The CDR3 extends over 14 amino acids. V was cut by 4 bases and J by 9 bases, with 16 bases left in between. CDR3 in amino acids: CASSSAGGPRPQHF. CDR3 in DNA: TGTGCCAGCAGTTCCGCCGGGGGGCCTCGGCCCCAGCATTTT.

The J gene is TRBJ1-5, the V gene TRBV19; D is possibly TRBD1 (5 bases). CDR1 is LNHDA and CDR2 is SQIVND in the germline V gene (reference sequence). V lost 7 bases and J lost 5, with 21 bases in between. The CDR3 length is 16 residues. CDR3 amino acids: CASTESGTDFYQPQHF. As DNA, the CDR3 is TGTGCCAGTACGGAGAGCGGGACCGATTTCTATCAGCCCCAGCATTTT.

A few counts support this clonotype. A read error may be the cause here, since a much bigger clone is one base away. V usage is TRBV12-3 or TRBV12-4 and J usage is TRBJ2-7; D call uncertain. V dropped 11 bases and J dropped 2 bases, with 13 bases sitting between them. The CDR3 has 12 amino acids. This CDR3 is CAGKASTYEQYF. The CDR3 DNA sequence: TGTGCCGGCAAAGCGAGCACCTACGAGCAGTACTTC.

This clonotype appeared many times. The V gene is TRBV20-1, the J gene TRBJ1-1; D is uncertain. CDR3 length: 13 amino acids. The germline CDR1 and CDR2 sequences are DFQATT and SNEGSKA (reference sequence). The V gene lost 3 bases and the J gene lost 0 bases, with 8 bases spanning the gap. In DNA form, the CDR3 reads TGCAGTGCTAGGGTGTCTCTGAACACTGAAGCTTTCTTT. Translated: CSARVSLNTEAFF.

In this sample, this clonotype turned up a few times. This sequence joins TRBV11-2 and TRBJ2-3; no firm D call. The CDR3 contains 15 residues. V lost 0 bases and J lost 6, with 13 bases in between. Germline V gene sequence: CDR1 SGHAT, CDR2 FQNNGV. The CDR3 loop reads CASSLEATPGDTQYF. CDR3 DNA: TGTGCCAGCAGCTTAGAGGCTACCCCCGGGGATACGCAGTATTTT. The entire variable domain, with the rest obtained from reference TRBV11-2 and TRBJ2-3, is as follows: EAGVAQSPRYKIIEKRQSVAFWCNPISGHATLYWYQQILGQGPKLLIQFQNNGVVDDSQLPKDRFSAERLKGVDSTLKIQPAKLEDSAVYLCASSLEATPGDTQYFGPGTRLTVL.

The rearrangement uses TRBV6-2 or TRBV6-3 and TRBJ1-5; 9 bases match TRBD1. This CDR3 region has 13 residues. Trimming removed 6 bases from V and 11 bases from J; junction bases left unmatched: 8. From germline, CDR1 is MNHEY and CDR2 SVGEGT. Here the CDR3 DNA reads TGTGCCAGCAGCCGAACAGGGGGCAAGGCCCAGCATTTT. Its translation is CASSRTGGKAQHF.

J is TRBJ2-7 and V is TRBV6-5, with unresolved D. This CDR3 comprises 14 residues. Trimming removed 4 bases at V and 0 bases at J, with 10 bases between. CDR1 MNHEY and CDR2 SVGAGI come from the germline V gene. This CDR3 reads CASSSPGDSYEQYF. The CDR3 DNA reads as TGTGCCAGCAGTTCCCCAGGTGACTCCTACGAGCAGTACTTC.

The chain is built from TRBV6-6 and TRBJ2-3; D is undetermined. The CDR3 sequence is 16 residues long. Germline V gene sequence: CDR1 MNHNY, CDR2 SVGAGI (reference sequence). Trimming removed 0 bases at V and 0 bases at J, with 10 bases between. The CDR3 nucleotides read TGTGCCAGCAGTTACTCGACCTACCCTAGCACAGATACGCAGTATTTT. Its protein product is CASSYSTYPSTDTQYF.

This chain connects TRBV6-5 to TRBJ1-6, with a possible D match to TRBD1 (6 bases). CDR1 MNHEY and CDR2 SVGAGI come from the germline V gene. Deletions cut 4 bases from V and 8 bases from J, with 15 bases between. This CDR3 has 15 amino acids. The CDR3 reads CASSSGTWRDSPLHF. The CDR3 region has the DNA TGTGCCAGCAGTTCCGGGACATGGAGGGATTCACCCCTCCACTTT.

This clonotype came up many times. Sequence at one end of the junction differs from germline and may be a read error. This rearrangement joins TRBV5-1 to TRBJ1-2, with D maybe TRBD1 (5 bases). The CDR3 sequence is 14 residues long. Germline assignment: CDR1 SGHRS and CDR2 YFSETQ. The chain's CDR3 is CASTLGQTPYGYTF. CDR3 nucleotides: TGCGCCAGCACCTTGGGGCAGACTCCCTATGGCTACACCTTC.